A single T cell receptor (beta chain) is shown here with its context. What it binds is unknown. This entry comes from a study of cytomegalovirus exposure and HLA in healthy donors. General study findings and limits: Researchers reported in a later analysis that common viral pathogens appeared linked to several top clusters.

Deletions cut 4 bases from V and 7 bases from J, with 20 bases between. The V gene's germline CDR1 is SGHRS and CDR2 YFSETQ. CDR3 length: 15 amino acids. Amplification used 60 Vbeta primers and 13 Jbeta primers. Sequenced by immunoSEQ multiplex PCR; TCRdb stores in-frame clones only, minus some. The sample records under 70,000 clones, 70% to 80% being singletons. The TCR sequence derives from a woman aged 55-69 years in good health and CMV-seropositive. V usage is TRBV5-1 and J usage is TRBJ1-1; D perhaps matches TRBD1 (5 bases). The sequencing input was PBMCs. The CDR3 loop is CASSPQGAGHLEAFF. CDR3 sequence (DNA): TGCGCCAGCAGCCCTCAAGGAGCCGGACACCTTGAAGCTTTCTTT.